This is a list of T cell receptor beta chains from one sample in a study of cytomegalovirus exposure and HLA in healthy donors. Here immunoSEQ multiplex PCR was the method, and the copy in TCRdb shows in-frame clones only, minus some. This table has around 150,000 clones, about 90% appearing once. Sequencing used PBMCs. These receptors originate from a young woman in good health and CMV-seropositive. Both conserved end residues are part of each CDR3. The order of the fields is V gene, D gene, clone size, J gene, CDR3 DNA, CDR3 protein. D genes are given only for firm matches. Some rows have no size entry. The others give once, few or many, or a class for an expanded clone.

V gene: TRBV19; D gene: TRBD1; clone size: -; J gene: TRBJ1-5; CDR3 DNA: TGTGCCAGTAGTATTGACAGGGCGCCGATGAATCAGCCCCAGCATTTT; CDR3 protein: CASSIDRAPMNQPQHF
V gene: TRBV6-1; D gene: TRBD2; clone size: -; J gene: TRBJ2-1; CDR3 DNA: TGTGCCAGCAGTCCTCTAGCGGCCTCCTACAATGAGCAGTTCTTC; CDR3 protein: CASSPLAASYNEQFF
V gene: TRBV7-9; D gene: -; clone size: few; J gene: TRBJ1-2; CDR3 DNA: TGTGCCAGCATCCCATTTAGGGCCGGGGGGACCAACTATGGCTACACCTTC; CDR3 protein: CASIPFRAGGTNYGYTF
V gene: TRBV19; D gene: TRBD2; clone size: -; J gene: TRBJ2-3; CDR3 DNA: TGTGCCAGTAGTATTGGCCGGGGGGGGAGGCGGGAGACGCAGTATTTT; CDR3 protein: CASSIGRGGRRETQYF
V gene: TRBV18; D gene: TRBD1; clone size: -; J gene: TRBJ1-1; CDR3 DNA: TGTGCCAGCTCAGCGACAGGGACGAACACTGAAGCTTTCTTT; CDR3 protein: CASSATGTNTEAFF
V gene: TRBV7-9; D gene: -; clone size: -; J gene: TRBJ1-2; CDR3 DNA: TGTGCCAGCAGCTTAGGCCAGGGGTACGGCTACACCTTC; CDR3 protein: CASSLGQGYGYTF
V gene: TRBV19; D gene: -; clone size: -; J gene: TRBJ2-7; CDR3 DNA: TGTGCCAGTAGTCCCCATTGGAGCGGGCCTTCCTACGAGCAGTACTTC; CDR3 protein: CASSPHWSGPSYEQYF
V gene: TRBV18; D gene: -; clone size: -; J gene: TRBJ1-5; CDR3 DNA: TGTGCCAGCTCACACGAGACAGCCGGACGGTGGTTCGATCAGCCCCAGCATTTT; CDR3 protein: CASSHETAGRWFDQPQHF
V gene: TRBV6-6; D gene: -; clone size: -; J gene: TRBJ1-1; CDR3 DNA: TGTGCCAGCAGTTACTCGAGCACTGAAGCTTTCTTT; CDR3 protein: CASSYSSTEAFF
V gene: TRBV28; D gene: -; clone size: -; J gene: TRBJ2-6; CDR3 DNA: TGTGCCAGCCGCACAGGGGCCAACGTCCTGACTTTC; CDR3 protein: CASRTGANVLTF
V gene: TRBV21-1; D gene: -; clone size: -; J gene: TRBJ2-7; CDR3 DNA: TGTGCCAGCAGCTCTCACCCCGGACAGGCGACCTACGAGCAGTACTTC; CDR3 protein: CASSSHPGQATYEQYF
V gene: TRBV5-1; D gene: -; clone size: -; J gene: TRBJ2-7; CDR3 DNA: TGCGCCAGCAGCTTGGGGGCAGGCTACGAGCAGTACTTC; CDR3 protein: CASSLGAGYEQYF
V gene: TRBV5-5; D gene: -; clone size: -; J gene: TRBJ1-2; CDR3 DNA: TGTGCCAGCAGCTCGGAGGTGTTATTGGGGGGACCCTATGGCTACACCTTC; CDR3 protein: CASSSEVLLGGPYGYTF
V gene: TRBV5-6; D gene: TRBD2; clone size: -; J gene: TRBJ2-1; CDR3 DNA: TGTGCCAGCAGCTCGGTGACTAGCGGGAGCTACAATGAGCAGTTCTTC; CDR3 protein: CASSSVTSGSYNEQFF
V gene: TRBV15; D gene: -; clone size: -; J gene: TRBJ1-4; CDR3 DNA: TGTGCCACCAGCAGAGATGCGGTAGGGGGTCAGGCAAAACTGTTTTTT; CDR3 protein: CATSRDAVGGQAKLFF
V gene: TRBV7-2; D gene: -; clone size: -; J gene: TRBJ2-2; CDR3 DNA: TGTGCCAGCAGCCCGCGACAGGGAGGCGAGCTGTTTTTT; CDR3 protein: CASSPRQGGELFF
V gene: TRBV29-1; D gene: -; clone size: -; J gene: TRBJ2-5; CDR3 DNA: TGCAGCACGGCGGGGTTTAAGTACCAAGAGACCCAGTACTTC; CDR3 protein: CSTAGFKYQETQYF
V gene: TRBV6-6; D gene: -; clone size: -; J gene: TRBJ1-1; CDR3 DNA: TGTGCCAGCAGTACCCCTACCGGGTTTGAAGCTTTCTTT; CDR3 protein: CASSTPTGFEAFF
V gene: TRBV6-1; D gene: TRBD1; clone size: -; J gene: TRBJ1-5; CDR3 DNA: TGTGCCAGCAGTGAAGCTTCCGGGACAGGGTATCAGCCCCAGCATTTT; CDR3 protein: CASSEASGTGYQPQHF
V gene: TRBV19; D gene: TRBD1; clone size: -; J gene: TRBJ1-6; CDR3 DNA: TGTGCCAGTAGGCCCGACGGAAGGAACTTCGGACAGGGAGGACGACCCCTCCACTTT; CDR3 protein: CASRPDGRNFGQGGRPLHF
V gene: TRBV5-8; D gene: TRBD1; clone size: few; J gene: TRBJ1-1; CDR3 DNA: TGTGCCAGCAGCAGGACAGGGGGCTCGGCTTTCTTT; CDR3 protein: CASSRTGGSAFF
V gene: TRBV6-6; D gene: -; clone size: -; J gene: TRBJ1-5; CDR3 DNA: TGTGCCAGCACCCTATGGAACAGGGATGGTCAGCCCCAGCATTTT; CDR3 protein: CASTLWNRDGQPQHF
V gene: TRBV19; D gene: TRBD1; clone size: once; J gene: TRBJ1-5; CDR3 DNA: TGTGCCAGTAGTATTTCTGACAGGGGCCATCAGCCCCAGCATTTT; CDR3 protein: CASSISDRGHQPQHF
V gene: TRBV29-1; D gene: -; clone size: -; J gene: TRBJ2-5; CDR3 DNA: TGCAGCGTTGGCAGGGCCCAAGAGACCCAGTACTTC; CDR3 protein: CSVGRAQETQYF
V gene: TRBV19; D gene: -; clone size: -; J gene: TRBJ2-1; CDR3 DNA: TGTGCCAGTAGGGCGACTGGCTCCTACAATGAGCAGTTCTTC; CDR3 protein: CASRATGSYNEQFF
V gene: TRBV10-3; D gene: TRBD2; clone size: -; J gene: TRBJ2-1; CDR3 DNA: TGTGCCATTGGAGCGGGGGCCCACAATGAGCAGTTCTTC; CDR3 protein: CAIGAGAHNEQFF
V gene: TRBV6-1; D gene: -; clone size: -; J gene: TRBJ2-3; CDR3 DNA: TGTGCCAGCAGTGTTCGGTTGCCAGATACGCAGTATTTT; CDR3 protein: CASSVRLPDTQYF
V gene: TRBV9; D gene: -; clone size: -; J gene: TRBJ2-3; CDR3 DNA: TGTGCCAGCAGCCGGACCGCGGGGTCAGATACGCAGTATTTT; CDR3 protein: CASSRTAGSDTQYF
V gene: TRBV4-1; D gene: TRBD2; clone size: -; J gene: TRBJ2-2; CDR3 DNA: TGCGCCAGCAGCCAAGGACTAGCGGGGTCTTCCACCGGGGAGCTGTTTTTT; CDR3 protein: CASSQGLAGSSTGELFF
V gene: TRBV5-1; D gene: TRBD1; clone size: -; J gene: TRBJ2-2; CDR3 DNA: TGCGCCAGCAGCTTGGGGGACAGGGGAAACGGCGGGGAGCTGTTTTTT; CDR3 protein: CASSLGDRGNGGELFF
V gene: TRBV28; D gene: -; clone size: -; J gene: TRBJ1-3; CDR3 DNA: TGTGCCAGCAGTTCTACAGGGTCAGGAAACACCATATATTTT; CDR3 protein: CASSSTGSGNTIYF
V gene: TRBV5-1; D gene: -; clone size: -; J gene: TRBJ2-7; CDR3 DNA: TGCGCCAGCAGCTTGGCAAGTAGCTTACCCTACGAGCAGTACTTC; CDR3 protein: CASSLASSLPYEQYF
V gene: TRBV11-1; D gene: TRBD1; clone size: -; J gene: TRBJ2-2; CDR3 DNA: TGTGCCAGCAGCCTCAGTAGTTCGGGACAGGGATTAACCGGGGAGCTGTTTTTT; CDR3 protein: CASSLSSSGQGLTGELFF
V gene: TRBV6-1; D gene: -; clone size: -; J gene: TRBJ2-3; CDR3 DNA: TGTGCCAGCAGTGAAGCAGGAGCGACAGATACGCAGTATTTT; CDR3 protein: CASSEAGATDTQYF
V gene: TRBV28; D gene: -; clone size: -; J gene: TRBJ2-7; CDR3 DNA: TGTGCCAGCAGTTTTTTTCTCCAGGGAGGCGAGCAGTACTTC; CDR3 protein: CASSFFLQGGEQYF
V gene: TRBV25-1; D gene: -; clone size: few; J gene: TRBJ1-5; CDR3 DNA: TGTGCCAGCATCCTAGATCAGCCCCAGCATTTT; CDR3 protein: CASILDQPQHF
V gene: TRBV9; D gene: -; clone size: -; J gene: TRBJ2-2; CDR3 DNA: TGTGCCAGCAGCTCGCGACTGACGCGTTCCGGGGAGCTGTTTTTT; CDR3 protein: CASSSRLTRSGELFF
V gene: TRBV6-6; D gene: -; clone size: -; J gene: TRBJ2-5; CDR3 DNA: TGTGCCAGCAAGGAGCGGATCCAAGAGACCCAGTACTTC; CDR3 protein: CASKERIQETQYF
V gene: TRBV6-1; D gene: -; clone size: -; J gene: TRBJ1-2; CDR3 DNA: TGTGCCAGCAGTGAGACAGCTAACTATGGCTACACCTTC; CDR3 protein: CASSETANYGYTF
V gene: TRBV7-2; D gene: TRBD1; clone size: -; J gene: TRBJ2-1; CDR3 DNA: TGTGCCAGCAGCTTAGACCCCGGACAGGGCTTACTTAACCAGTTCTTC; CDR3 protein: CASSLDPGQGLLNQFF
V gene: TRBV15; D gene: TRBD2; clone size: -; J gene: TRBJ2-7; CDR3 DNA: TGTGCCACCAGCTCCCGAGGGACTAGCGGGAGAGCGACCTACGAGCAGTACTTC; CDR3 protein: CATSSRGTSGRATYEQYF
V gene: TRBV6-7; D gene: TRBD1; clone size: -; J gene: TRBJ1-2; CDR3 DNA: TGTGCCAGCAGGCGTAAGACTCAGGGGACAGGGGGCTCTTCATGCTACTATGGCTACACCTTC; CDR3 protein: CASRRKTQGTGGSSCYYGYTF
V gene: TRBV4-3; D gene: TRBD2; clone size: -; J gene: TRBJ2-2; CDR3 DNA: TGCGCCAGCAGCCAACTCACCGGGACTAGCGGGAGGGCCGGGTACGGGGAGCTGTTTTTT; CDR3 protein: CASSQLTGTSGRAGYGELFF
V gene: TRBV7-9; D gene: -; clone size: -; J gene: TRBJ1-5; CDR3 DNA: TGTGCCAGCAGTCCTTATTTCGGTCAGCCCCAGCATTTT; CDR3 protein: CASSPYFGQPQHF
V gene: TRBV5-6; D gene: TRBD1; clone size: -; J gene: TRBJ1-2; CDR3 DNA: TGTGCCAGCACCCGGGAGGCCAGGGGGCCGGATGGCTACACCTTC; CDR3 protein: CASTREARGPDGYTF
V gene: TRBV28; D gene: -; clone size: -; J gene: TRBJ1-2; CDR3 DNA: TGTGCCACCCCAGATAAGGGGTATAACTATGGCTACACCTTC; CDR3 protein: CATPDKGYNYGYTF
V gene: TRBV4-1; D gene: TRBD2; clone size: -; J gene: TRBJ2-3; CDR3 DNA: TGCGCCAGCAGCCAGACTAGCGGGGGGGGAGATACGCAGTATTTT; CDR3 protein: CASSQTSGGGDTQYF
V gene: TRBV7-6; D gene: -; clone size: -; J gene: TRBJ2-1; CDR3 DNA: TGTGCCAGCAGCCCAAGGCTGGAGGATGAGCAGTTCTTC; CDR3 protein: CASSPRLEDEQFF
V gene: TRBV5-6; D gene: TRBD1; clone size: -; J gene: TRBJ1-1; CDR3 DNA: TGTGCCAGCAGCCACGGACAGGGATCTCGTGAAGCTTTCTTT; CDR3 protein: CASSHGQGSREAFF
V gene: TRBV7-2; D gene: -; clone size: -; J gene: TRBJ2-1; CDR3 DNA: TGTGCCAGCAGCTTAGCGCAACGGGGGAGAATCAATGAGCAGTTCTTC; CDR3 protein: CASSLAQRGRINEQFF
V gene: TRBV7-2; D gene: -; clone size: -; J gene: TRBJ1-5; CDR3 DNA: TGTGCCAGCAGCTTAGTGGGGGCTGGAATACAGCCCCAGCATTTT; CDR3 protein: CASSLVGAGIQPQHF
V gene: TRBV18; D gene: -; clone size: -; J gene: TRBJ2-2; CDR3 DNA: TGTGCCAGCTCACCAAGGGGGATGAACACCGGGGAGCTGTTTTTT; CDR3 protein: CASSPRGMNTGELFF
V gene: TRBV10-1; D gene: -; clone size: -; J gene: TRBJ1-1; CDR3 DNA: TGCGCCACCAGACTAGGCATGAACACTGAAGCTTTCTTT; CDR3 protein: CATRLGMNTEAFF
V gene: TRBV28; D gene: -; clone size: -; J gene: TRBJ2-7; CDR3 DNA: TGTGCCAGCAGTTTAGTCCCAGGACAAGTCGGGTACGAGCAGTACTTC; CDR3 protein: CASSLVPGQVGYEQYF
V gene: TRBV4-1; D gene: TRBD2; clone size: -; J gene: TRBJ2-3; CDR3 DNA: TGCGCCAGCAGCAGAGGACTAGCGGGGTACACAGATACGCAGTATTTT; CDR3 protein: CASSRGLAGYTDTQYF
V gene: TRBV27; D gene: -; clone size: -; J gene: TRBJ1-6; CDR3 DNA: TGTGCCAGCAGTTTAGCGGGCGGGCCCCTCCACTTT; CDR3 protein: CASSLAGGPLHF
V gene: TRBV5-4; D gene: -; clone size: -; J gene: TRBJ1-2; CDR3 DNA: TGTGCCAGCAGCTTGGCTAGGCAGAACTATGGCTACACCTTC; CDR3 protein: CASSLARQNYGYTF